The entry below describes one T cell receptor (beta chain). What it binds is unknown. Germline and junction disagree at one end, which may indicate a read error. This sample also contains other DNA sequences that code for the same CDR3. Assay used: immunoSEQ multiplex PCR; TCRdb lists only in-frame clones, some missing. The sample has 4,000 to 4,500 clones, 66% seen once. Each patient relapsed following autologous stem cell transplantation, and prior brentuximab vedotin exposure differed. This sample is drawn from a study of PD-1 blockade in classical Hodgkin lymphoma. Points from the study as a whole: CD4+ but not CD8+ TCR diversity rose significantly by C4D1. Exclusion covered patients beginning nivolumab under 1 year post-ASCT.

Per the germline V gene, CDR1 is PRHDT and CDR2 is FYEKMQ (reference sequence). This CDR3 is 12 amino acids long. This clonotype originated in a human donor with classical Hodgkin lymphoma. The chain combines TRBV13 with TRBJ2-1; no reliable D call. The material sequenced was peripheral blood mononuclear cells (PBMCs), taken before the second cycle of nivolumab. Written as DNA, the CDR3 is TGTGCCAGCAGCTTCCCATACAATGAGCAATTCTTC. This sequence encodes CASSFPYNEQFF.